This T cell receptor beta chain emerged from a study of type 1 regulatory T cells. On the study more broadly: T-allo10 is a Tr1-enriched, alloantigen-specific CD4 T cell product made in vitro.

Study-wide findings and caveats: Compared with non-Tr1 cells, Tr1 cells showed a narrower TCR repertoire.

This clonotype ranks as medium-sized (0.01 to 0.1%). What it recognizes is unknown. Germline V gene lookup returns CDR1 WNHNN and CDR2 SYGVQD (reference sequence). V lost 3 bases and J 4 bases, leaving 12 bases between the germline ends. The CDR3 totals 15 residues. A single record per CDR3 protein comes from TCRdb applying MiXCR to the reads. The sample shows roughly 62,000 distinct CDR3 sequences, 62% of them seen only once. Sequencing was performed on cultured non-Tr1 T cells, either the whole culture or a sorted T cell fraction (not recorded which). The sequence was collected from a human donor in good health. The chain carries TRBV10-1 and TRBJ2-2, with D maybe TRBD1 (5 bases). The CDR3 protein is CASSEGHPITGELFF. The CDR3 DNA sequence: TGCGCCAGCAGTGAAGGACATCCTATCACCGGGGAGCTGTTTTTT.